This paragraph reports one T cell receptor beta chain. Some clones are missing from TCRdb's copy, which holds only in-frame ones; the method was immunoSEQ multiplex PCR. The sample lists some 94,000 clones, about 95% seen once, with roughly 0.35% in the top ten. This specimen comes from a study of technical replicates of blood from a handful of donors. The germline CDR1 and CDR2 sequences are SEHNR and FQNEAQ (reference sequence). The CDR3 is 15 residues long. The V gene lost 4 bases and the J gene lost 3 bases, with 12 bases spanning the gap. The chain employs TRBV7-9 and TRBJ1-4; D gene uncertain. This clonotype originated in a human donor in good health. The sequencing input was T cells isolated from PBMCs. Here the CDR3 DNA reads TGTGCCAGCAGCTATCCAGGCTTTCCTAATGAAAAACTGTTTTTT. This codes for CASSYPGFPNEKLFF.